The rows below give T cell receptor beta chains drawn from one sample of a study of shared clonotypes between healthy human individuals. Repertoires were generated with immunoSEQ multiplex PCR, while TCRdb's copy carries only in-frame clones and drops some. This repertoire shows around 2.1 million clones, approximately 94% found once; its top ten account for roughly 1.7%. The specimen sequenced was naive CD8+ T cells from PBMCs. The receptors originated from a man aged 18 to 29 in good health. Some clones in this sample may be carry-over from other donors' samples. CDR3s include the opening cysteine and the closing phenylalanine or tryptophan. The order of the fields is V gene, J gene, clone size, D gene, CDR3 protein, CDR3 DNA. A D gene is named only where the DNA matches it firmly. The size entry is marked missing in some rows and otherwise reads once, few, many or a size class.

v_gene: TRBV6-5; j_gene: TRBJ2-2; abundance: .; d_gene: TRBD1; CDR3aa: CASSYRDRGTGELFF; CDR3nt: TGTGCCAGCAGTTACCGGGACAGGGGTACCGGGGAGCTGTTTTTT
v_gene: TRBV19; j_gene: TRBJ2-7; abundance: .; d_gene: TRBD2; CDR3aa: CASSPGAGGLDEQYF; CDR3nt: TGTGCCAGTAGTCCCGGTGCGGGAGGGCTGGACGAGCAGTACTTC
v_gene: TRBV4-3; j_gene: TRBJ2-5; abundance: .; d_gene: TRBD1; CDR3aa: CASSQDTGVRETQYF; CDR3nt: TGCGCCAGCAGCCAAGATACAGGGGTACGAGAGACCCAGTACTTC
v_gene: TRBV28; j_gene: TRBJ1-1; abundance: .; d_gene: .; CDR3aa: CASSLPGEDTEAFF; CDR3nt: TGTGCCAGCAGTTTACCAGGGGAGGACACTGAAGCTTTCTTT
v_gene: TRBV9; j_gene: TRBJ2-3; abundance: .; d_gene: .; CDR3aa: CASSSHSAVTDTQYF; CDR3nt: TGTGCCAGCAGCTCTCATAGCGCGGTGACAGATACGCAGTATTTT
v_gene: TRBV7-9; j_gene: TRBJ1-4; abundance: .; d_gene: .; CDR3aa: CASSFSRGLFF; CDR3nt: TGTGCCAGCAGCTTTTCTAGGGGACTGTTTTTT
v_gene: TRBV4-3; j_gene: TRBJ1-5; abundance: .; d_gene: .; CDR3aa: CASSQDAVNSNQPQHF; CDR3nt: TGCGCCAGCAGCCAAGACGCCGTTAATAGCAATCAGCCCCAGCATTTT
v_gene: TRBV5-4; j_gene: TRBJ1-2; abundance: .; d_gene: TRBD1; CDR3aa: CASSSRTGGRYGYTF; CDR3nt: TGTGCCAGCAGCTCGAGGACAGGGGGGAGGTATGGCTACACCTTC
v_gene: TRBV15; j_gene: TRBJ2-7; abundance: .; d_gene: TRBD2; CDR3aa: CATSTGTSDYEQYF; CDR3nt: TGTGCCACCAGCACCGGGACTAGCGACTACGAGCAGTACTTC
v_gene: TRBV9; j_gene: TRBJ2-1; abundance: .; d_gene: .; CDR3aa: CASSVVGRAYEQFF; CDR3nt: TGTGCCAGCAGCGTAGTCGGCAGGGCATATGAGCAGTTCTTC
v_gene: TRBV29-1; j_gene: TRBJ1-1; abundance: .; d_gene: .; CDR3aa: CSVLMNTEAFF; CDR3nt: TGCAGCGTCCTCATGAACACTGAAGCTTTCTTT
v_gene: TRBV18; j_gene: TRBJ2-7; abundance: .; d_gene: TRBD1; CDR3aa: CASSPQGAHEQYF; CDR3nt: TGTGCCAGCTCACCACAGGGGGCCCACGAGCAGTACTTC
v_gene: TRBV5-8; j_gene: TRBJ1-3; abundance: .; d_gene: .; CDR3aa: CASSLVPTGPPSGNTIYF; CDR3nt: TGTGCCAGCAGCTTGGTACCCACCGGGCCCCCATCTGGAAACACCATATATTTT
v_gene: TRBV9; j_gene: TRBJ2-2; abundance: .; d_gene: TRBD1; CDR3aa: CASSPRDRDTGELFF; CDR3nt: TGTGCCAGCAGCCCCCGGGACAGAGACACCGGGGAGCTGTTTTTT
v_gene: TRBV28; j_gene: TRBJ2-1; abundance: .; d_gene: .; CDR3aa: CASTPGRVRDEQFF; CDR3nt: TGTGCCAGCACCCCAGGGCGTGTGCGGGATGAGCAGTTCTTC
v_gene: TRBV7-8; j_gene: TRBJ1-1; abundance: .; d_gene: TRBD1; CDR3aa: CASRPGGTEAFF; CDR3nt: TGTGCCAGCAGGCCAGGGGGCACTGAAGCTTTCTTT
v_gene: TRBV15; j_gene: TRBJ2-7; abundance: .; d_gene: .; CDR3aa: CATSRLLGRSYEQYF; CDR3nt: TGTGCCACCAGCAGACTCCTCGGACGTTCCTACGAGCAGTACTTC
v_gene: TRBV2; j_gene: TRBJ1-5; abundance: .; d_gene: TRBD1; CDR3aa: CASWDRALNQPQHF; CDR3nt: TGTGCCAGCTGGGACAGGGCCCTCAATCAGCCCCAGCATTTT
v_gene: TRBV28; j_gene: TRBJ1-2; abundance: .; d_gene: .; CDR3aa: CASSPAGFYGYTF; CDR3nt: TGTGCCAGCAGTCCGGCAGGGTTTTATGGCTACACCTTC
v_gene: TRBV19; j_gene: TRBJ2-1; abundance: .; d_gene: .; CDR3aa: CASSIDRGKSYNEQFF; CDR3nt: TGTGCCAGTAGTATAGATAGGGGGAAATCCTACAATGAGCAGTTCTTC
v_gene: TRBV7-9; j_gene: TRBJ1-1; abundance: .; d_gene: .; CDR3aa: CASSFPAGLVTEAFF; CDR3nt: TGTGCCAGCAGCTTCCCGGCAGGGCTGGTCACTGAAGCTTTCTTT
v_gene: TRBV28; j_gene: TRBJ2-2; abundance: .; d_gene: .; CDR3aa: CASSLWGDRVRELFF; CDR3nt: TGTGCCAGCAGTTTATGGGGGGACCGCGTCAGGGAGCTGTTTTTT
v_gene: TRBV19; j_gene: TRBJ2-7; abundance: .; d_gene: TRBD1; CDR3aa: CASSVRTGAYEQYF; CDR3nt: TGTGCCAGTAGTGTCCGGACAGGGGCCTACGAGCAGTACTTC
v_gene: TRBV6-5; j_gene: TRBJ2-4; abundance: .; d_gene: TRBD2; CDR3aa: CASSYSPTGGLDIQYF; CDR3nt: TGTGCCAGCAGTTACTCCCCCACGGGAGGATTGGACATTCAGTACTTC
v_gene: TRBV7-9; j_gene: TRBJ2-5; abundance: .; d_gene: TRBD2; CDR3aa: CASSSSPGLAQETQYF; CDR3nt: TGTGCCAGCAGCTCCTCCCCCGGACTAGCCCAAGAGACCCAGTACTTC
v_gene: TRBV19; j_gene: TRBJ2-7; abundance: .; d_gene: .; CDR3aa: CASSGPGQYYEQYF; CDR3nt: TGTGCCAGTAGCGGCCCCGGACAGTATTACGAGCAGTACTTC
v_gene: TRBV4-2; j_gene: TRBJ2-1; abundance: .; d_gene: TRBD2; CDR3aa: CASSPDSGSSYNEQFF; CDR3nt: TGTGCCAGCAGCCCCGATAGCGGGAGCTCCTACAATGAGCAGTTCTTC
v_gene: TRBV6-6; j_gene: TRBJ2-5; abundance: .; d_gene: TRBD2; CDR3aa: CASSSGPTSGWGTQYF; CDR3nt: TGTGCCAGCAGTTCGGGCCCGACTAGCGGGTGGGGGACCCAGTACTTC
v_gene: TRBV28; j_gene: TRBJ1-2; abundance: .; d_gene: TRBD1; CDR3aa: CASSPLDRDEGYTF; CDR3nt: TGTGCCAGCAGTCCCCTGGACAGGGATGAAGGCTACACCTTC
v_gene: TRBV7-9; j_gene: TRBJ2-7; abundance: .; d_gene: .; CDR3aa: CASSSGLYEQYF; CDR3nt: TGTGCCAGCAGCTCCGGTTTGTACGAGCAGTACTTC
v_gene: TRBV7-8; j_gene: TRBJ1-4; abundance: .; d_gene: .; CDR3aa: CASSFWGKTNEKLFF; CDR3nt: TGTGCCAGCAGCTTTTGGGGGAAAACTAATGAAAAACTGTTTTTT
v_gene: TRBV7-8; j_gene: TRBJ2-3; abundance: .; d_gene: .; CDR3aa: CASSLVLENSRLTDTQYF; CDR3nt: TGTGCCAGCAGCTTAGTTCTAGAAAACTCGAGACTCACAGATACGCAGTATTTT
v_gene: TRBV28; j_gene: TRBJ2-7; abundance: .; d_gene: .; CDR3aa: CASSHRDIVYEQYF; CDR3nt: TGTGCCAGCAGCCACCGGGACATTGTCTACGAGCAGTACTTC
v_gene: TRBV5-1; j_gene: TRBJ2-5; abundance: .; d_gene: TRBD2; CDR3aa: CASSLGAGEGPETQYF; CDR3nt: TGCGCCAGCAGCTTGGGTGCGGGAGAAGGACCAGAGACCCAGTACTTC
v_gene: TRBV7-9; j_gene: TRBJ2-1; abundance: .; d_gene: TRBD1; CDR3aa: CASSSRQGDSYNEQFF; CDR3nt: TGTGCCAGCAGCTCCAGGCAGGGGGACTCCTACAATGAGCAGTTCTTC
v_gene: TRBV27; j_gene: TRBJ1-1; abundance: few; d_gene: TRBD1; CDR3aa: CASSLSGTGNTEAFF; CDR3nt: TGTGCCAGCAGTTTATCCGGGACAGGGAACACTGAAGCTTTCTTT
v_gene: TRBV11-3; j_gene: TRBJ2-2; abundance: .; d_gene: TRBD1; CDR3aa: CASSPPTGGSGELFF; CDR3nt: TGTGCCAGCAGCCCACCGACAGGGGGATCCGGGGAGCTGTTTTTT
v_gene: TRBV10-3; j_gene: TRBJ1-1; abundance: .; d_gene: TRBD1; CDR3aa: CATRQGATEAFF; CDR3nt: TGTGCCACCCGACAGGGGGCAACTGAAGCTTTCTTT
v_gene: TRBV27; j_gene: TRBJ2-4; abundance: .; d_gene: .; CDR3aa: CASSSPLAKNIQYF; CDR3nt: TGTGCCAGCAGTTCCCCCTTAGCCAAAAACATTCAGTACTTC
v_gene: TRBV4-1; j_gene: TRBJ2-7; abundance: .; d_gene: .; CDR3aa: CASSPLAGALGEQYF; CDR3nt: TGCGCCAGCAGCCCACTGGCCGGAGCTCTTGGCGAGCAGTACTTT
v_gene: TRBV7-8; j_gene: TRBJ1-4; abundance: .; d_gene: .; CDR3aa: CASSLRWGREVAKLFF; CDR3nt: TGTGCCAGCAGCTTACGTTGGGGCAGGGAGGTGGCAAAACTGTTTTTT
v_gene: TRBV11-2; j_gene: TRBJ2-7; abundance: .; d_gene: .; CDR3aa: CATRSGYEQYF; CDR3nt: TGTGCGACAAGATCGGGGTACGAGCAGTACTTC
v_gene: TRBV19; j_gene: TRBJ1-5; abundance: .; d_gene: .; CDR3aa: CASSTEWTLNQPQHF; CDR3nt: TGTGCCAGTAGTACAGAATGGACACTTAATCAGCCCCAGCATTTT
v_gene: TRBV28; j_gene: TRBJ1-1; abundance: .; d_gene: TRBD1; CDR3aa: CASTTRQGGGIDTEAFF; CDR3nt: TGTGCCAGCACTACTAGACAGGGAGGGGGAATTGACACTGAAGCTTTCTTT
v_gene: TRBV5-1; j_gene: TRBJ2-7; abundance: .; d_gene: .; CDR3aa: CASSQARGGPTHEQYF; CDR3nt: TGCGCCAGCAGCCAGGCTCGGGGCGGGCCCACCCACGAGCAGTACTTC
v_gene: TRBV27; j_gene: TRBJ1-2; abundance: .; d_gene: .; CDR3aa: CASRPGGRGYGYTF; CDR3nt: TGTGCCAGCAGACCCGGGGGGCGCGGCTATGGCTACACCTTC
v_gene: TRBV27; j_gene: TRBJ2-7; abundance: .; d_gene: .; CDR3aa: CASSNGRGNSYEQYF; CDR3nt: TGTGCCAGCAGCAACGGTCGGGGGAACTCCTACGAGCAGTACTTC
v_gene: TRBV9; j_gene: TRBJ2-2; abundance: .; d_gene: TRBD2; CDR3aa: CASSVGPRGRGGTGELFF; CDR3nt: TGTGCCAGCAGCGTAGGTCCCCGCGGGAGGGGTGGCACCGGGGAGCTGTTTTTT
v_gene: TRBV9; j_gene: TRBJ2-7; abundance: .; d_gene: TRBD2; CDR3aa: CASSVGAGGPEQYF; CDR3nt: TGTGCCAGCAGCGTAGGGGCGGGAGGCCCCGAGCAGTACTTC
v_gene: TRBV7-2; j_gene: TRBJ2-7; abundance: .; d_gene: .; CDR3aa: CASSFASSYEQYF; CDR3nt: TGTGCCAGCAGCTTCGCAAGCTCCTACGAGCAGTACTTC